The T cell receptor beta chain described here comes from a study of beta chain features in type 1 diabetes. Regarding the study as a whole: The study found that naive, central memory and Treg TCRB repertoires appeared more similar in patients than in healthy donors.

As every portion of the isolated RNA was reverse transcribed, the sequencing read expressed TCRB transcripts. The protocol was immunoSEQ multiplex PCR, while the TCRdb copy is restricted to in-frame clones and leaves out a portion. The sample includes 150,000 to 190,000 clones, around 8% of them seen just once. This clone was counted only a few times. As yet, its antigen is unknown. Cells sorted by CD45RO/CCR7/CD25/CD127/CD95/CD27 comprised CD4+ naive, central memory, regulatory and stem cell-like memory cells. Each sorted population was over 98% pure. Sequenced sample: central memory CD4+ T cells from blood. The sequence came from a man between 18 and 29 years old in good health.

This CDR3 is CASKRGSYEQYF. CDR3 nucleotides: TGTGCCAGCAAGCGGGGCTCCTACGAGCAGTACTTC. This chain uses TRBV28 with TRBJ2-7; 7 bases match TRBD2. J gave up 0 bases and V 7 bases, and 0 bases lay outside the gene matches. Germline V gives CDR1 MDHEN, CDR2 SYDVKM. The CDR3 runs to 12 residues.